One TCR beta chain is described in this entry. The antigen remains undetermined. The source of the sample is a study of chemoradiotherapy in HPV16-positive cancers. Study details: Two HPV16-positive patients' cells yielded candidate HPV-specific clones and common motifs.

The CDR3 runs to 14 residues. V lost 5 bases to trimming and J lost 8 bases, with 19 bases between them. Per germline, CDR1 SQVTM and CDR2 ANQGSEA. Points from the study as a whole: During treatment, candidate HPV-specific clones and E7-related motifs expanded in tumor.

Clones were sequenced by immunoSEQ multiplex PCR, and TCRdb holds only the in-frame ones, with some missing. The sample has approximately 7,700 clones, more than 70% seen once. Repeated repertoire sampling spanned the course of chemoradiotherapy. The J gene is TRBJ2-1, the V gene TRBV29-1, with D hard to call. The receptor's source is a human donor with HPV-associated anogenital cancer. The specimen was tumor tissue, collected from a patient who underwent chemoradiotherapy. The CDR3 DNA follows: TGCAGCGTTACGACCTGGGAATATGGTCATGAGCAGTTCTTC. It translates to CSVTTWEYGHEQFF.